The text below deals with one TCR beta chain. Measured with immunoSEQ multiplex PCR; TCRdb has only the in-frame clones, and not every one. The sample comprises more than 1,200,000 clones, 98% of which are singletons, and under 0.45% rests with the top ten. The data were taken from a study of shared clonotypes between healthy human individuals. The CDR3 extends over 13 amino acids. CDR1 is MNHEY and CDR2 is SVGAGI in the germline V gene. V was trimmed by 7 bases and J by 6 bases, leaving 16 bases between them. The sample comprised naive CD4+ T cells sorted from blood. As to subset: CD45RA+ positively selected. The receptor was isolated from a young man in good health. The rearrangement uses TRBV6-5 and TRBJ2-7; D is possibly TRBD1 (6 bases). CDR3 region: CASTPPGQVEQYF. In nucleotides, the CDR3 is TGTGCCAGCACACCCCCGGGACAAGTCGAGCAGTACTTC.